This T cell receptor beta chain was found in a study of blood T cell repertoires in COVID-19. The overall study: From the United States, Italy and Spain came samples of acute and convalescent COVID-19. T cells, B-cell-depleted T cells, or PBMCs provided the cDNA or gDNA that served as material.

This clone was counted only a few times. Patients at the Seattle site were enrolled during active infection and followed longitudinally. The CDR3 sequence is 16 residues long. Deletions cut 3 bases from V and 0 bases from J, with 12 bases between. Germline V gene data show CDR1 as LNHDA and CDR2 as SQIVND (reference sequence). Original data processing: Reference gene primer amplification gave estimated nucleated cell counts. Clones were sequenced by immunoSEQ multiplex PCR, and TCRdb holds only the in-frame ones, with some missing. V and J calls and clone size follow that table, whereas D and trimming were derived from the DNA. The sample shows some 270,000 clones, roughly 80% of them seen only once.

The chain joins TRBV19 to TRBJ1-5; D may be TRBD1 (6 bases). The sample taken for sequencing was peripheral blood. This receptor was obtained from a person between 70 and 80 years old with COVID-19, enrolled during active disease. The CDR3: CASSISGGPSNQPQHF. The CDR3 region has the DNA TGTGCCAGTAGTATCTCTGGGGGCCCTAGCAATCAGCCCCAGCATTTT.